This T cell receptor beta chain was profiled in a study of blood T cell repertoires in COVID-19. Original data processing: Estimation of nucleated cell counts was performed using reference gene primer amplification. TCRdb keeps only in-frame clones here, not all; method: immunoSEQ multiplex PCR. The DNA was the basis for D and trimming; V, J and clone size are from that table. The table shows 150,000 to 200,000 clones, with around 86% occurring only once. The sequence derives from an elderly woman with COVID-19, enrolled during active disease. Sequenced sample: peripheral blood.

The CDR3: CASSLPPYEQYF. The CDR3 nucleotides read TGCGCCAGCAGCCTCCCTCCCTACGAGCAGTACTTC. The chain has TRBV5-1 and TRBJ2-7; D gene unclear. CDR1 and CDR2 from the germline V gene are SGHRS and YFSETQ. The length of the CDR3 is 12 residues. Deletions cut 4 bases from V and 2 bases from J, with 7 bases between. Supplemented by reference TRBV5-1 and TRBJ2-7, the full variable domain reads KAGVTQTPRYLIKTRGQQVTLSCSPISGHRSVSWYQQTPGQGLQFLFEYFSETQRNKGNFPGRFSGRQFSNSRSEMNVSTLELGDSALYLCASSLPPYEQYFGPGTRLTVT.